This TCR beta chain was identified in a study of shared clonotypes between healthy human individuals. The study drew its donors from healthy HIV-negative adults without recent acute infections or vaccinations. All donors were Caucasian adults living in Nashville, Tennessee. An assay was performed, and its level was deep. With ten immunoSEQ deep assay plates, unsorted PBMC DNA underwent sequencing. Using immunoSEQ multiplex PCR, the repertoire was profiled, and TCRdb retains in-frame clones only, with some absent. The sample holds about half a million clones; over 70% are singletons and the top ten take more than 9.5%. The sequenced material came from PBMCs. The TCR sequence derives from a middle-aged woman in good health. Some clones in this sample may be carry-over from other donors' samples.

Here the CDR3 DNA reads TGTGCCAGCAGCGGGATAGCGGGAGCGGGGGAGACCCAGTACTTC. Its translation is CASSGIAGAGETQYF. The J gene is TRBJ2-5, the V gene TRBV9; TRBD2 agrees at 9 bases. This CDR3 contains 15 residues. The V and J ends lost 3 bases and 5 bases, in that order; junction bases with no gene match: 8. CDR1 SGDLS and CDR2 YYNGEE come from the germline V gene.